These 9 T cell receptor beta chains came from one sample sequenced in a study of shared clonotypes between healthy human individuals. The assay was immunoSEQ multiplex PCR, and TCRdb's table has in-frame clones only and misses some. The sample carries about 600,000 clones, roughly 97% recorded once. Material for sequencing was naive CD4+ T cells sorted from blood. Subset defined: CD45RA+ positively selected. These receptors originate from a woman in her twenties or thirties in good health.

The chain recombines TRBV6-1 with TRBJ2-7, with 8 nucleotides matching TRBD1. Germline CDR1 is MNHNS and CDR2 is SASEGT. Trimming removed 5 bases from V and 3 bases from J; junction bases left unmatched: 6. The length of the CDR3 is 14 residues. Here the CDR3 DNA reads TGTGCCAGCAGTCGTGACAGGGGTGGCTACGAGCAGTACTTC. Its translation is CASSRDRGGYEQYF.

The chain is built from TRBV19 and TRBJ1-2; no reliable D call. Trimming pared 4 bases from V and 1 base from J, leaving 16 bases between. CDR1 and CDR2 from the germline V gene are LNHDA and SQIVND (reference sequence). The CDR3 is 16 residues long. CDR3: CASSNWVGGFNYGYTF. The CDR3 DNA reads TGTGCCAGTAGTAACTGGGTCGGTGGATTTAACTATGGCTACACCTTC.

V usage is TRBV2 and J usage is TRBJ2-2; D remains ambiguous. The CDR3 contains 16 residues. The V end lost 5 bases, the J end lost 1 base, and 14 bases lay between the germline ends. CDR1 and CDR2 from the germline V gene are SNHLY and FYNNEI. CDR3 in amino acids: CASSSDVLENTGELFF. In nucleotides, the CDR3 is TGTGCCAGCAGTTCGGACGTGCTGGAGAACACCGGGGAGCTGTTTTTT.

The chain has TRBV2 and TRBJ2-7; 10 bases are shared with TRBD2. V shed 6 bases, J shed 3 bases, and the junction held 5 bases outside the gene matches. CDR3 length: 14 residues. Germline-derived CDR1 and CDR2 are SNHLY and FYNNEI. CDR3 loop: CASRPGLASYEQYF. The CDR3, as DNA: TGTGCCAGCAGACCGGGACTAGCGAGCTACGAGCAGTACTTC.

V and J are TRBV9 and TRBJ2-3, with D hard to call. Germline assignment: CDR1 SGDLS and CDR2 YYNGEE. V lost 4 bases to trimming and J lost 6 bases, with 9 bases between them. There are 12 residues in the CDR3. The CDR3 spells CASSPGADTQYF. The DNA for the CDR3 is TGTGCCAGCAGCCCCGGAGCGGATACGCAGTATTTT.

As to this clone: Other DNA sequences in the sample encode the same CDR3. This chain connects TRBV5-1 to TRBJ1-4; the match to TRBD1 covers 8 bases. J was trimmed by 5 bases and V by 2 bases; bases with no gene match: 2. The CDR3 sequence is 14 residues long. Germline loops: CDR1 SGHRS, CDR2 YFSETQ. Written as DNA, the CDR3 is TGCGCCAGCAGCTTTACAGGGGGAAATGAAAAACTGTTTTTT. The encoded protein is CASSFTGGNEKLFF.

The rearrangement joins TRBV7-6 to TRBJ2-7; 10 nucleotides align to TRBD2. Germline CDR1 and CDR2: SGHVS and FNYEAQ. This CDR3 is 16 amino acids long. With 4 bases clipped from V and 0 bases from J, the junction kept 6 bases outside the gene matches. This CDR3 is CASSSSGRVTSYEQYF. Here the CDR3 DNA reads TGTGCCAGCAGCTCGAGCGGGAGGGTAACCTCCTACGAGCAGTACTTC.

The rearrangement uses TRBV7-3 and TRBJ2-1, with D possibly TRBD1 on 5 matching bases. This CDR3 region has 14 residues. Per the germline V gene, CDR1 is SGHTA and CDR2 is FQGTGA. Trimming removed 3 bases at V and 5 bases at J, with 11 bases between. CDR3 sequence: CASSFLGENNEQFF. DNA of the CDR3: TGTGCCAGCAGCTTCTTAGGGGAAAACAATGAGCAGTTCTTC.

The V and J genes are TRBV15 and TRBJ2-5; no reliable D call. Germline values: CDR1 LNHNV, CDR2 YYDKDF (reference sequence). V lost 4 bases and J 3 bases, leaving 6 bases between the germline ends. The CDR3 runs 12 residues. The CDR3 is CATSKRKETQYF. The CDR3 nucleotides read TGTGCCACCAGCAAACGAAAAGAGACCCAGTACTTC. The whole variable domain, remainder taken from reference TRBV15 and TRBJ2-5, is DAMVIQNPRYQVTQFGKPVTLSCSQTLNHNVMYWYQQKSSQAPKLLFHYYDKDFNNEADTPDNFQSRRPNTSFCFLDIRSPGLGDTAMYLCATSKRKETQYFGPGTRLLVL.